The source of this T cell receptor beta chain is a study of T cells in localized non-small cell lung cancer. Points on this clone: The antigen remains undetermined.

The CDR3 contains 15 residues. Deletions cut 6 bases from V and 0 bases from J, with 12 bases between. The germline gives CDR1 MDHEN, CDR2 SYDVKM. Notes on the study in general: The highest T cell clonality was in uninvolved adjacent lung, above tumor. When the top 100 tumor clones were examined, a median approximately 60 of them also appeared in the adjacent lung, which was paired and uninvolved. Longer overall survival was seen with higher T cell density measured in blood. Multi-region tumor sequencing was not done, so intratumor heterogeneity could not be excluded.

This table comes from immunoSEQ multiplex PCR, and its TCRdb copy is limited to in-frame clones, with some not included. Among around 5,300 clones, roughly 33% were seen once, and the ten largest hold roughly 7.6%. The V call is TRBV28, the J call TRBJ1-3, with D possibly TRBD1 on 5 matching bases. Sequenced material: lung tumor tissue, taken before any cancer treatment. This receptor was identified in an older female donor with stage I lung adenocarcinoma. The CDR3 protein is CASSPGTDSGNTIYF. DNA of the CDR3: TGTGCCAGCAGCCCCGGGACTGACTCTGGAAACACCATATATTTT. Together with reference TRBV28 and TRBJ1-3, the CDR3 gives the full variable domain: DVKVTQSSRYLVKRTGEKVFLECVQDMDHENMFWYRQDPGLGLRLIYFSYDVKMKEKGDIPEGYSVSREKKERFSLILESASTNQTSMYLCASSPGTDSGNTIYFGEGSWLTVV.